This T cell receptor (beta chain) was documented in a study of CXCR3-negative and CXCR3-positive naive CD8 T cells. Regarding the study as a whole: Naive cells, whether CXCR3-negative or CXCR3-positive, had similar TRBV-TRBJ usage, while memory cells differed. TRB CDR3s were more hydrophobic in CXCR3-positive than in CXCR3-negative naive cells. Naive subsets showed comparable surface CD5, and TCR interaction strength was also inferred from TRB CDR3 physicochemistry.

Naive CD8+ T cells carried a CD45RO-CCR7+CD27+CD95- phenotype. The authors made the TRB cDNA libraries by 5' RACE using UMI labels. TCRdb reprocessed the 5' RACE reads and reports one entry per CDR3 protein, with no DNA. The sample table sets out tens of thousands of distinct CDR3 sequences. CDR3 length: 14 amino acids. Germline V lookup: CDR1 MGHDK, CDR2 SYGVNS. On this clonotype itself: What it recognizes is unknown.

The sample was naive CXCR3+ CD8+ T cells from blood. The subset: CD45RO-CCR7+CD27+CD95- naive CD8+ T cells expressing CXCR3 (TNR3+). The chain couples TRBV25-1 to TRBJ1-1. The TCR comes from a human donor in good health. Some clones in this sample may be carry-over from other donors' samples. CDR3 amino acids: CASSERRGNTEAFF.